This T cell receptor (beta chain) was sequenced in a study of Graves' ophthalmopathy and Graves' hyperthyroidism. Study-level information: Peripheral blood sampling preceded any treatment and occurred at initial diagnosis.

Stable hyperthyroidism meant no ophthalmopathy within 18 months of follow-up. PBMCs were isolated by Ficoll-Paque density gradient centrifugation, using about 10 ml of fresh peripheral blood as the starting material. V was pared by 6 bases and J by 5 bases, with 16 bases between. The CDR3 is 14 residues long. CDR1 is MNHEY, CDR2 SMNVEV, per germline (reference sequence). Transcripts of RNA were the source for amplifying TCR beta CDR3 regions. Following a first-round RT-PCR that used HTBI primers, a second-round multiplex PCR was carried out. Each CDR3 protein gets one entry after TCRdb re-called the multiplex PCR reads with MiXCR. The profile covers hundreds of thousands of distinct CDR3 sequences, with roughly 20% appearing a single time and 2.5% to 3% taken by the ten largest.

The receptor's source is a woman younger than 35 with stable Graves' hyperthyroidism. The J gene is TRBJ2-5, the V gene TRBV27; a weak D match, TRBD2 (6 bases). Material: peripheral blood. The CDR3 here is CASSLVVGRETQYF. CDR3 in DNA: TGTGCCAGCAGCTTGGTTGTAGGGAGGGAGACCCAGTACTTC.